This T cell receptor beta chain was sequenced for a study of blood T cell repertoires in COVID-19. The germline V gene has CDR1 LGHNA and CDR2 YNFKEQ. Trimming took 3 bases from V and 2 from J; bases not matched to a gene: 5. This CDR3 contains 15 residues. The repertoire was sequenced with immunoSEQ multiplex PCR; TCRdb's copy has only in-frame clones and lacks some. The repertoire holds some 130,000 clones, around 85% seen once, with around 17% in the top ten. This clone was seen just once. The chain carries TRBV4-2 and TRBJ2-7; 9 bases map to TRBD1. The sequencing sample was made of peripheral blood. This TCR was sampled from a woman in her forties or fifties with acute or convalescent COVID-19. The CDR3 DNA reads as TGTGCCAGCAGCCAGCAACAGGGGGCTCCCTACGAGCAGTACTTC. This sequence encodes CASSQQQGAPYEQYF.